This T cell receptor (beta chain) was observed in a study of shared clonotypes between healthy human individuals. Germline V gives CDR1 MNHEY, CDR2 SMNVEV (reference sequence). Both ends counted, the CDR3 spans 14 residues. As to this clone: Because the CDR3's place on the DNA is in doubt, the DNA is left out and the CDR3 is given as listed by TCRdb.

The repertoire was sequenced with immunoSEQ multiplex PCR; TCRdb's copy has only in-frame clones and lacks some. This sample yields approximately 1.9 million clones, of which approximately 92% are seen a single time; less than 2% belongs to the top ten. Positive CCR7 selection of CD45RO-negative cells yielded the naive CD8 cells, and terminally differentiated effector memory CD45RA+ cells were excluded. The V gene is TRBV27, the J gene TRBJ1-1. The source material was naive CD8+ T cells from PBMCs. The TCR sequence derives from a man younger than 35 in good health. Some clones in this sample may be carry-over from other donors' samples. The CDR3 here is CASSILEPGTEAFF.